In its sample, the clone carrying this T cell receptor (beta chain) was seen a few times. Its antigen is not known. This sample is part of a study of cytomegalovirus exposure and HLA in healthy donors. General study results and limits: Among the sequence variants, a highly shared cluster was likely an artifact of sequencing. In a later analysis, several top co-occurrence clusters appeared linked to parvovirus B19, influenza, CMV and Epstein-Barr virus.

It was with 60 Vbeta and 13 Jbeta primers that the PCR ran. Repertoires were generated with immunoSEQ multiplex PCR, while TCRdb's copy carries only in-frame clones and drops some. Counted here are tens of thousands of clones, around 79% occurring once; the ten biggest clones make up approximately 6%. Germline CDR1 is LGHNA and CDR2 is YSLEER. Trimming pared 3 bases from V and 3 bases from J, leaving 14 bases between. There are 15 residues in the CDR3. The origin of this receptor is a male donor in good health and CMV-seropositive. The specimen sequenced was PBMCs. The gene calls are TRBV4-3 and TRBJ1-2; D is unclear. CDR3 DNA sequence: TGCGCCAGCAGCCACCAGACACCCGATTACTATGGCTACACCTTC. Residues: CASSHQTPDYYGYTF.